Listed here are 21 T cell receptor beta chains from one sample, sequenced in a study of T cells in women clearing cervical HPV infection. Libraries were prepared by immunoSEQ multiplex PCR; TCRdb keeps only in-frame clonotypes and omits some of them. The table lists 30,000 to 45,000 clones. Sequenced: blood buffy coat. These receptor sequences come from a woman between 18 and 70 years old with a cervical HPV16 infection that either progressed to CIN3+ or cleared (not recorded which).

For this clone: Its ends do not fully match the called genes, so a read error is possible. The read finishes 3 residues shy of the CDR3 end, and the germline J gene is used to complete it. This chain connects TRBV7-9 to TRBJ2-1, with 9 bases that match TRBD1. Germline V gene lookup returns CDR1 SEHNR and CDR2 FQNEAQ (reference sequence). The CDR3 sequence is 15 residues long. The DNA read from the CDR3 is TGTGCCAACAGCTTAGTGGGACAGGGTGTAAATGAG. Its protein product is CANSLVGQGVNE. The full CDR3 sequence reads CANSLVGQGVNEQFF.

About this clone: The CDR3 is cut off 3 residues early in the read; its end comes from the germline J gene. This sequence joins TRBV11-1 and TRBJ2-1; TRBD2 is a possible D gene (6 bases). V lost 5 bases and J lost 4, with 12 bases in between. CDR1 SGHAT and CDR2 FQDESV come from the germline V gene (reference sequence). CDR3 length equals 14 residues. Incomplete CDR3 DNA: TGTGCCAGCAGCCCAGGGAGGACGTACAATGAG. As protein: CASSPGRTYNE. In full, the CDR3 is CASSPGRTYNEQFF. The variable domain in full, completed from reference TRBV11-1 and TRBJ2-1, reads EAEVAQSPRYKITEKSQAVAFWCDPISGHATLYWYRQILGQGPELLVQFQDESVVDDSQLPKDRFSAERLKGVDSTLKIQPAELGDSAMYLCASSPGRTYNEQFFGPGTRLTVL.

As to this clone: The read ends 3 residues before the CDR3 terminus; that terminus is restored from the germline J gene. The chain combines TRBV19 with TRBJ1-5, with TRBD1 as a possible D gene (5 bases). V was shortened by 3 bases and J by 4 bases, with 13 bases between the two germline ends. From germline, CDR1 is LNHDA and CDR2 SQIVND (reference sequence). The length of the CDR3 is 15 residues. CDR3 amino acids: CASSISAGQNQPQHF. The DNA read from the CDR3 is TGTGCCAGTAGTATTTCCGCGGGGCAGAATCAGCCC.

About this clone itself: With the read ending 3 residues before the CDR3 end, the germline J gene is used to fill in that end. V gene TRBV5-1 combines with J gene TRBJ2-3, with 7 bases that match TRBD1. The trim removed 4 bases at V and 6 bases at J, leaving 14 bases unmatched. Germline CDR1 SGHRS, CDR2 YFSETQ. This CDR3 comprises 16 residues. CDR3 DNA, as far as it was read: TGCGCCAGCAGCCTTTCGGGACAGACCGGATCGGATACG. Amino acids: CASSLSGQTGSDT. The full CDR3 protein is CASSLSGQTGSDTQYF.

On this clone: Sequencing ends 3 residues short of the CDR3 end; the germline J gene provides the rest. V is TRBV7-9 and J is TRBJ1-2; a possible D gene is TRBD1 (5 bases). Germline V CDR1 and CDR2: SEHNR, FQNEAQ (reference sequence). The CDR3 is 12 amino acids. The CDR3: CASSLGGDFYTF. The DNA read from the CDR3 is TGTGCCAGCAGCTTAGGTGGGGACTTC.

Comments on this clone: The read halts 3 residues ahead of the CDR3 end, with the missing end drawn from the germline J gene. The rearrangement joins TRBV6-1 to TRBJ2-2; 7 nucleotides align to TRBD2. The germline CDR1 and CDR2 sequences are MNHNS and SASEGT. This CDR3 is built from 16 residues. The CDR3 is CASSERGVTLMKKLFF. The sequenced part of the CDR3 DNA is TGTGCCAGCAGTGAACGGGGGGTGACACTAATGAAGAAG.

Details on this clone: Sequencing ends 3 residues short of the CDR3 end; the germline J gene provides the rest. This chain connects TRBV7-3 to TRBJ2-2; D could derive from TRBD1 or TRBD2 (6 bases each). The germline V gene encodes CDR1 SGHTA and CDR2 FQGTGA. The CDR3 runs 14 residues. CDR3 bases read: TGTGCCAGCAGCACAACAGGGAGGCCTGAAAAG. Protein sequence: CASSTTGRPEK. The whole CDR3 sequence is CASSTTGRPEKLFF.

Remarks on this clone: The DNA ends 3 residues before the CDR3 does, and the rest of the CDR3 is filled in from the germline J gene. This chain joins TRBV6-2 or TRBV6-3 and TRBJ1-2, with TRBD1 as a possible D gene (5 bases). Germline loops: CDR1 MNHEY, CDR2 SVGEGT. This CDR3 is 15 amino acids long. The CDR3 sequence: CASRPTAGGPGDYTF. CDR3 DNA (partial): TGTGCCAGCAGACCCACAGCGGGAGGGCCGGGGGAC.

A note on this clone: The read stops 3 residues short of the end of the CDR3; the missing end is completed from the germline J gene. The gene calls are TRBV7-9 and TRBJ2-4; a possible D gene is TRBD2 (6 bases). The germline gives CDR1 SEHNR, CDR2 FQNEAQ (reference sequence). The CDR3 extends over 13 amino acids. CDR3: CASSSQGGGGQYF. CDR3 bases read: TGTGCCAGCAGCTCCCAGGGAGGCGGTGGT.

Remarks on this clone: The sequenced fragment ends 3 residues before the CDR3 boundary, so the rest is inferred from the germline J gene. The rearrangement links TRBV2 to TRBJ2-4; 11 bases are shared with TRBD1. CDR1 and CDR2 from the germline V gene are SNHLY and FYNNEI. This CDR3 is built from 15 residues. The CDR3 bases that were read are TGTGCCAGCACCACGGACAGGGGGCGCACAGAGACT. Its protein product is CASTTDRGRTET. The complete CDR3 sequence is CASTTDRGRTETQYF.

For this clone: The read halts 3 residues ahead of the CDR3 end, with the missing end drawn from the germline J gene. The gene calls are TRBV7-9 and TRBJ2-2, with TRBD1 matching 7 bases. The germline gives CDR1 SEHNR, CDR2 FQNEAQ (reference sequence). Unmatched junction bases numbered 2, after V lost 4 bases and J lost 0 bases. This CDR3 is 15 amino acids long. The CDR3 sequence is CASSSTGSNTGELFF. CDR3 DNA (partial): TGTGCCAGCAGCTCGACAGGGTCGAACACCGGGGAG. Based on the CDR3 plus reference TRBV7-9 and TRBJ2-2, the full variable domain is DTGVSQNPRHKITKRGQNVTFRCDPISEHNRLYWYRQTLGQGPEFLTYFQNEAQLEKSRLLSDRFSAERPKGSFSTLEIQRTEQGDSAMYLCASSSTGSNTGELFFGEGSRLTVL.

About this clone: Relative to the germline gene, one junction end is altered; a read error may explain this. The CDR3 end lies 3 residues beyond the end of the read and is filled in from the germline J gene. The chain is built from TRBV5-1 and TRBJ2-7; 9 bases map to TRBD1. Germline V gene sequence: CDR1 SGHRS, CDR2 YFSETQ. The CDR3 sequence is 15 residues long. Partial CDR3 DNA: TGCGCCGGCAGGCCCACCGGGACAGGGATATCCGAG. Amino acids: CAGRPTGTGISE. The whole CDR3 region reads CAGRPTGTGISEQYF.

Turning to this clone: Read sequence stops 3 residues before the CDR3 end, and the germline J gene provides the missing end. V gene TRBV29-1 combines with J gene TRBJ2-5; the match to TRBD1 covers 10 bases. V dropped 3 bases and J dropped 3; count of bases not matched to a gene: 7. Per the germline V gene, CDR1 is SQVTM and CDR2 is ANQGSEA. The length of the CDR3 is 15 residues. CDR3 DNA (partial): TGCAGCGTTGATCTGAGGGGACAGGGGAAAGAGACC. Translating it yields CSVDLRGQGKET. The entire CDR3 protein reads CSVDLRGQGKETQYF.

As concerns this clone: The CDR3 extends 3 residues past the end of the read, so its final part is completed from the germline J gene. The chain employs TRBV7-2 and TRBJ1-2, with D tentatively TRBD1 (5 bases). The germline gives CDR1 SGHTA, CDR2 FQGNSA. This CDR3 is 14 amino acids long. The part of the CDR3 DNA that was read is TGTGCCAGCAGCCCACCTGGGGGGACCTACGAC. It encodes CASSPPGGTYD. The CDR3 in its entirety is CASSPPGGTYDYTF.

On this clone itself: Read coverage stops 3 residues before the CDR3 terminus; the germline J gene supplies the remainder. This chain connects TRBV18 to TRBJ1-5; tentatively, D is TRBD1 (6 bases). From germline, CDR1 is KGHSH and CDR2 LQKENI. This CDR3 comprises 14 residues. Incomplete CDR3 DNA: TGTGCCAGCTCTGCGGGACACGGTAATTCACCC. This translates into CASSAGHGNSP. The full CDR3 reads CASSAGHGNSPQHF.

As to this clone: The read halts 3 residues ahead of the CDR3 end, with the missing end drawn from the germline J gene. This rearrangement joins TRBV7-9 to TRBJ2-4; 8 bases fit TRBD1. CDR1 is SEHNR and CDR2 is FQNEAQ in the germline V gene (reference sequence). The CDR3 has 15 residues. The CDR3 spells CASSLYDRGNYGQYF. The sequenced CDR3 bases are TGTGCCAGCAGCTTATATGACAGGGGAAACTATGGT. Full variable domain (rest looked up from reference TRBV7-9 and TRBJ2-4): DTGVSQNPRHKITKRGQNVTFRCDPISEHNRLYWYRQTLGQGPEFLTYFQNEAQLEKSRLLSDRFSAERPKGSFSTLEIQRTEQGDSAMYLCASSLYDRGNYGQYFGAGTRLSVL.

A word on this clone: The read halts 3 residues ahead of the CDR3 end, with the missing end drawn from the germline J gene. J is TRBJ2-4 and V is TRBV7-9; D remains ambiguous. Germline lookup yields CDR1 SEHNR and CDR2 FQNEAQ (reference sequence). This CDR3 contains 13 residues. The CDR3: CASSLGGGLGQYF. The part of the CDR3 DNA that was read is TGTGCCAGCAGCTTAGGAGGCGGTCTTGGT.

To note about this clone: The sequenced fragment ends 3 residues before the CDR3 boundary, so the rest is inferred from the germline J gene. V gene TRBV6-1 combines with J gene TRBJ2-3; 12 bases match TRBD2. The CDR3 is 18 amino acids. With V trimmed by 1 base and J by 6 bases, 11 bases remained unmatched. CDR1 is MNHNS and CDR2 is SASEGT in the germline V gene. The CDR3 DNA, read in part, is TGTGCCAGCAGTGAAGGTGCGCTAGCGGGAGGGTCGTCTGATACG. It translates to CASSEGALAGGSSDT. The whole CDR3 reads CASSEGALAGGSSDTQYF.

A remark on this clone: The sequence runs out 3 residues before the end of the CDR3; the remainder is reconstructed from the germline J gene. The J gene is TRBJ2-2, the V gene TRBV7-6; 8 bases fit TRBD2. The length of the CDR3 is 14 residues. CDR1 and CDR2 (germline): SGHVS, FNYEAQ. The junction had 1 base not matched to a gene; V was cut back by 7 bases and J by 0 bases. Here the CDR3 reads CASKLAANTGELFF. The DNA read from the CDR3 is TGTGCCAGCAAACTAGCGGCGAACACCGGGGAG.

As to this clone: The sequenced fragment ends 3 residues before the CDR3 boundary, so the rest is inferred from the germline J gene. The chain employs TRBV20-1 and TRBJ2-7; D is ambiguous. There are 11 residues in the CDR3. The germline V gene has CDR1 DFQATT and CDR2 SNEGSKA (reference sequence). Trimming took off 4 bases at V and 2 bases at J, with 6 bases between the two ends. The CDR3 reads CSAKATYEQYF. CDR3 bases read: TGCAGTGCTAAAGCCACCTACGAG.

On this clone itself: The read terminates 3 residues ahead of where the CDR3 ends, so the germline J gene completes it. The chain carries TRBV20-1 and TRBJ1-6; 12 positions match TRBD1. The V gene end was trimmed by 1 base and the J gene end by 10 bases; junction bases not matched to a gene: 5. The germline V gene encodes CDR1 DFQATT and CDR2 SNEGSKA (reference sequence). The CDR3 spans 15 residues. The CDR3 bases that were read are TGCAGTGCTAGAGTGGGGACAGGGGGCGAATCACCC. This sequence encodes CSARVGTGGESP. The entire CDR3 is CSARVGTGGESPLHF.